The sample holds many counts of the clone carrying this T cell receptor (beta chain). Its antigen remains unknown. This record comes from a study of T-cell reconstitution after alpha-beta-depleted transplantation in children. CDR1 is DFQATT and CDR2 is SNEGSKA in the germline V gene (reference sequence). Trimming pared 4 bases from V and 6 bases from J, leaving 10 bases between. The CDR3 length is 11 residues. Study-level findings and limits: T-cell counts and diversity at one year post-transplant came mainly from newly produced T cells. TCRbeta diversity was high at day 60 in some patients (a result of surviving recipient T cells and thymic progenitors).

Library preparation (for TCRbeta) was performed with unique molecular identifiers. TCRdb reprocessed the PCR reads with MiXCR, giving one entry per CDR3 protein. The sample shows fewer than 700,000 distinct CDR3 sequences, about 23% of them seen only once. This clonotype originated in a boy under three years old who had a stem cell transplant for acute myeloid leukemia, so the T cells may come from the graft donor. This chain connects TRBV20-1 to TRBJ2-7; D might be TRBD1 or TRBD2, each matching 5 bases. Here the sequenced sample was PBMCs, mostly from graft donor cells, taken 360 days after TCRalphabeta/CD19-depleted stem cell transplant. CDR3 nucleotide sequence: TGCAGTGCTACTCAGGGACGCGAGCAGTACTTC. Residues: CSATQGREQYF.